This T cell receptor beta chain was identified during a study of CD8 T cells in Susac syndrome. CDR3 length equals 13 residues. V gave up 6 bases and J gave up 2 bases, with 14 bases separating them. Germline V gives CDR1 DFQATT, CDR2 SNEGSKA (reference sequence). About this clonotype itself: Its target is not known.

Overall study findings and caveats: The study conceded that its TCR sequencing and HLA analysis involved relatively few individuals.

RNA amounts of about 0.5 to 1 ug underwent reverse transcription with random hexamers. A multiplex approach, immunoSEQ multiplex PCR, amplified TCR beta CDR3 across 54 Vbeta and 13 Jbeta. TCRdb used MiXCR to reprocess the immunoSEQ multiplex PCR reads, holding one entry per CDR3 protein. The repertoire includes around 150,000 distinct CDR3 sequences, 85% to 95% of them detected once, and approximately 0.27% sits in the top ten. TCR beta sequencing was performed on blood CD8+ and CD4+ T cells. The sequence came from a human donor in good health. The chain recombines TRBV20-1 with TRBJ2-7; tentative D call: TRBD2 (5 bases). The sample consisted of CD8+ T cells from PBMCs. CDR3 coding DNA: TGCAGTGCCCGCGGGCAGGATGCCTACGAGCAGTACTTC. Encoded protein: CSARGQDAYEQYF.